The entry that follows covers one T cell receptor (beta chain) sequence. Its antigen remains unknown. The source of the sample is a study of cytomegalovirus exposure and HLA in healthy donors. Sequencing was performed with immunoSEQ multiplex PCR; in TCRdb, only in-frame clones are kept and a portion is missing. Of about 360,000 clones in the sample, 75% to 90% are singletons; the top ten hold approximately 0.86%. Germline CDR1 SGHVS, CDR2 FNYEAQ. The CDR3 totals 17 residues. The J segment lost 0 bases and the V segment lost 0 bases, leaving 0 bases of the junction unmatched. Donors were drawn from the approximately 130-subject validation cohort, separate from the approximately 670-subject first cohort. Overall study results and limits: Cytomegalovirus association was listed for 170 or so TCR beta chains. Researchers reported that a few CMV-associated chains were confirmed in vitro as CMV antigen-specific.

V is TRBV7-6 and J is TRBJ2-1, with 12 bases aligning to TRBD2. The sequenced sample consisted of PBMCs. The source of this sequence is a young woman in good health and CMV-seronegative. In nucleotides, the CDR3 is TGTGCCAGCAGCTTAGCGACTAGCGGGAGCTCCTACAATGAGCAGTTCTTC. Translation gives CASSLATSGSSYNEQFF.